This T cell receptor beta chain was identified during a study of PD-L1 blockade in urothelial cancer. The time point is: peripheral blood 6 weeks after treatment start. Libraries were prepared by immunoSEQ multiplex PCR; TCRdb keeps only in-frame clonotypes and omits some of them. The table includes around 110,000 clones, around 88% detected once. This sequence originates from a man in his sixties with urothelial cancer. The source was PBMCs, collected around atezolizumab (anti-PD-L1) treatment.

The CDR3 region has the DNA TGTGCTAGTGGTTTGCAGGCTCCCCTGAATGAGCAGTTCTTC. It codes for CASGLQAPLNEQFF. The V gene is TRBV12-5, the J gene TRBJ2-1; D unresolved. Trimming left V 2 bases short and J 7 bases short, with 12 bases between. The CDR3 totals 14 residues. CDR1 LGHNT and CDR2 FRNRAP come from the germline V gene.